The next 24 T cell receptor beta chains were all read from a single sample in a study of PD-L1 blockade in urothelial cancer (dated by TCRdb to 2015 to 2018). This specimen's time point label, per the study, means: pretreatment peripheral blood. Libraries were built with the immunoSEQ multiplex PCR assay. The clones in this table, taken by TCRdb from immuneACCESS, are in-frame only. Not every clone is retained; where verified, under half of the shortfall comes from an unresolved V gene, and the cause of the rest is unknown. The sample table records 70,000 or so clones; roughly 90% of these occur just once. 3.5% to 5% of the sample is taken by the ten largest. This material consisted of PBMCs, taken around atezolizumab (anti-PD-L1) treatment. All receptors derive from a man aged 65 to 85 with urothelial cancer.

The chain has TRBV15 and TRBJ2-5; a weak D match, TRBD2 (7 bases). V was cut by 3 bases and J by 4 bases, with 15 bases left in between. Germline lookup yields CDR1 LNHNV and CDR2 YYDKDF (reference sequence). The CDR3 runs to 15 residues. CDR3 coding DNA: TGTGCCACCAGCAGCTGGGCAGGGGAGGGAGAGACCCAGTACTTC. Translation gives CATSSWAGEGETQYF.

This chain connects TRBV28 to TRBJ2-3; tentatively, D is TRBD2 (6 bases). CDR3 length: 14 amino acids. Germline V gene lookup returns CDR1 MDHEN and CDR2 SYDVKM. The V and J ends lost 10 bases and 7 bases respectively, with 21 bases between them. The CDR3 protein is CATSLGGPVHTQYF. Written as DNA, the CDR3 is TGTGCCACTAGTTTGGGGGGACCAGTCCATACGCAGTATTTT. The whole variable domain, remainder taken from reference TRBV28 and TRBJ2-3, is DVKVTQSSRYLVKRTGEKVFLECVQDMDHENMFWYRQDPGLGLRLIYFSYDVKMKEKGDIPEGYSVSREKKERFSLILESASTNQTSMYLCATSLGGPVHTQYFGPGTRLTVL.

The chain couples TRBV13 to TRBJ1-1; 8 bases map to TRBD1. V was clipped by 0 bases and J by 3 bases; unmatched bases: 3. This CDR3 contains 15 residues. The germline CDR1 and CDR2 sequences are PRHDT and FYEKMQ (reference sequence). The CDR3 is CASSLGRDRHTEAFF. Here the CDR3 DNA reads TGTGCCAGCAGCTTAGGCCGGGACAGGCACACTGAAGCTTTCTTT.

The genes are TRBV5-1 and TRBJ2-3, with 13 nucleotides matching TRBD2. This CDR3 spans 20 amino acids. Trimming took 4 bases from V and 1 from J; bases not matched to a gene: 15. The germline gives CDR1 SGHRS, CDR2 YFSETQ. CDR3 loop: CASSAKTGTSGNWGTDTQYF. The CDR3 nucleotides are TGCGCCAGCAGCGCTAAGACTGGGACTAGCGGGAACTGGGGCACAGATACGCAGTATTTT.

This sequence joins TRBV5-6 and TRBJ2-4, with TRBD2 identical over 9 bases. V lost 4 bases to trimming and J lost 3 bases; unmatched junction nucleotides: 14. The CDR3 extends over 18 amino acids. Per the germline V gene, CDR1 is SGHDT and CDR2 is YYEEEE. CDR3 amino acids: CASSTNLEKREVKNIQYF. The CDR3 DNA sequence: TGTGCCAGCAGCACCAATTTAGAGAAGCGGGAGGTCAAAAACATTCAGTACTTC.

The rearrangement uses TRBV5-4 and TRBJ2-1; D possibly corresponds to TRBD2 (6 bases). Germline CDR1 reads SGHNT; CDR2 reads YYREEE (reference sequence). The CDR3 spans 15 residues. Trimming cost V 2 bases and J 8 bases, with 17 bases left between them. The chain's CDR3 is CASSFSSVGGDEQFF. The CDR3 nucleotides read TGTGCCAGCAGCTTTTCTAGCGTCGGTGGCGATGAGCAGTTCTTC.

This clone was seen only once. V gene TRBV9 combines with J gene TRBJ2-1; TRBD2 agrees at 7 bases. CDR1 SGDLS and CDR2 YYNGEE come from the germline V gene. The CDR3 has 15 amino acids. The J segment lost 7 bases and the V segment lost 3 bases, leaving 10 bases of the junction unmatched. Written as DNA, the CDR3 is TGTGCCAGCAGCGCCGTTCCGACTAGCCATAATGAGCAGTTCTTC. As protein: CASSAVPTSHNEQFF.

This sequence joins TRBV5-1 and TRBJ2-7, with 9 bases that match TRBD1. This CDR3 comprises 16 residues. Germline V CDR1 and CDR2: SGHRS, YFSETQ. V gave up 4 bases and J gave up 0 bases; unmatched junction bases: 8. CDR3 nucleotide sequence: TGCGCCAGCAGCCGGGCGGGACAGGGCAGCTCCTACGAGCAGTACTTC. It translates to CASSRAGQGSSYEQYF.

The V gene is TRBV28, the J gene TRBJ1-2; weak D call: TRBD1 (5 bases). The germline CDR1 and CDR2 sequences are MDHEN and SYDVKM. The CDR3 is made up of 16 amino acids. The V end lost 2 bases, the J end lost 3 bases, and 16 bases lay between the germline ends. Here the CDR3 reads CASSLPPGKGYYGYTF. The CDR3 DNA reads TGTGCCAGCAGTTTACCCCCAGGGAAGGGCTACTATGGCTACACCTTC.

V gene TRBV29-1 combines with J gene TRBJ2-7, with TRBD1 identical over 8 bases. CDR1 is SQVTM, CDR2 ANQGSEA, per germline. Trimming removed 0 bases from V and 3 bases from J; junction bases left unmatched: 7. This CDR3 is built from 15 residues. CDR3 bases: TGCAGCGTTGAAGATCGGGGGACAGGTTACTACGAGCAGTACTTC. Amino acids: CSVEDRGTGYYEQYF.

The J gene is TRBJ1-2, the V gene TRBV20-1; a weak D match, TRBD1 (6 bases). This CDR3 contains 11 residues. Trimming shortened V by 5 bases and J by 3 bases, and 7 bases separated the two germline ends. Germline V lookup: CDR1 DFQATT, CDR2 SNEGSKA (reference sequence). CDR3 loop: CSAWTDYGYTF. The CDR3, as DNA: TGCAGTGCTTGGACAGACTATGGCTACACCTTC.

This chain uses TRBV18 with TRBJ1-3; the match to TRBD1 covers 9 bases. CDR1 KGHSH and CDR2 LQKENI come from the germline V gene. V dropped 2 bases and J dropped 3; count of bases not matched to a gene: 5. The length of the CDR3 is 16 residues. CDR3 loop: CASSPSQGAIGNTIYF. The CDR3 nucleotides are TGTGCCAGCTCACCATCACAGGGGGCAATTGGAAACACCATATATTTT.

The rearrangement joins TRBV11-1 to TRBJ2-7; 8 nucleotides line up with TRBD2. The J segment lost 3 bases and the V segment lost 5 bases, leaving 6 bases of the junction unmatched. CDR3 length: 14 residues. Germline V gives CDR1 SGHAT, CDR2 FQDESV (reference sequence). CDR3: CASSRAGALYEQYF. The CDR3 coding sequence is TGTGCCAGCAGCAGAGCGGGAGCCCTCTACGAGCAGTACTTC.

The chain recombines TRBV5-4 with TRBJ2-3, with 7 bases that match TRBD2. The CDR3 consists of 15 residues. V gave up 4 bases and J gave up 4 bases; unmatched junction bases: 9. Germline V gives CDR1 SGHNT, CDR2 YYREEE (reference sequence). CDR3 loop: CASSHPSTSPDTQYF. CDR3 sequence (DNA): TGTGCCAGCAGCCATCCTTCGACTAGCCCAGATACGCAGTATTTT.

This chain joins TRBV5-1 and TRBJ2-2; 9 bases map to TRBD2. The germline CDR1 and CDR2 sequences are SGHRS and YFSETQ. The CDR3 contains 14 residues. Losses at the gene ends were 3 bases for V and 7 bases for J; bases not matched to a gene: 4. The CDR3 DNA sequence: TGCGCCAGCAGCTCGGGACTAGCTATCGGGGAGCTGTTTTTT. Its protein is CASSSGLAIGELFF.

V is TRBV5-1 and J is TRBJ2-3, with 16 positions matching TRBD2. V was pared by 4 bases and J by 6 bases, with 8 bases of the junction left unmatched. Germline CDR1 SGHRS, CDR2 YFSETQ. The CDR3 consists of 17 residues. The CDR3, as DNA: TGCGCCAGCAGCAGCGGGACTAGCGGGAGGGTCAGGGATACGCAGTATTTT. Its protein is CASSSGTSGRVRDTQYF.

This chain connects TRBV28 to TRBJ2-1; 7 positions match TRBD1. In germline, CDR1 is MDHEN, CDR2 SYDVKM. After removal of 6 bases from V and 9 bases from J, the junction contained 17 bases not matched to a gene. CDR3 length: 16 amino acids. DNA of the CDR3: TGTGCCAGCAGGTTACTTCGGACAGGTAGTCCCAGTGAGCAGTTCTTC. Its protein product is CASRLLRTGSPSEQFF.

The chain employs TRBV30 and TRBJ2-5, with 8 bases identical to TRBD2. V shed 4 bases and J 1 base; nucleotides not matched to a gene: 14. In germline, CDR1 is GTSNPN, CDR2 SVGIG (reference sequence). The CDR3 contains 17 residues. The CDR3 DNA follows: TGTGCCTGGAAGGAAGGGAGGCCTAGCGGGCTCCAAGAGACCCAGTACTTC. This gives the protein CAWKEGRPSGLQETQYF. Full variable domain (outside the CDR3, taken from reference TRBV30 and TRBJ2-5): SQTIHQWPATLVQPVGSPLSLECTVEGTSNPNLYWYRQAAGRGLQLLFYSVGIGQISSEVPQNLSASRPQDRQFILSSKKLLLSDSGFYLCAWKEGRPSGLQETQYFGPGTRLLVL.

This clone came up a few times. DNA for the CDR3: TGTGCCAGCAGTGCGTGGCTAGCGAACTACGAGCAGTACTTC. This sequence encodes CASSAWLANYEQYF. The chain is built from TRBV2 and TRBJ2-7, with D maybe TRBD2 (6 bases). The V gene's germline CDR1 is SNHLY and CDR2 FYNNEI. The ends were cut back, 4 bases at V and 3 bases at J, with 13 bases in the middle. The CDR3 loop spans 14 amino acids. The full variable domain, with the rest looked up from reference TRBV2 and TRBJ2-7, is EPEVTQTPSHQVTQMGQEVILRCVPISNHLYFYWYRQILGQKVEFLVSFYNNEISEKSEIFDDQFSVERPDGSNFTLKIRSTKLEDSAMYFCASSAWLANYEQYFGPGTRLTVT.

The chain is built from TRBV30 and TRBJ1-5; 7 nucleotides match TRBD1. The germline CDR1 and CDR2 sequences are GTSNPN and SVGIG (reference sequence). V trimming: 2 bases; J trimming: 2 bases; junction bases outside the gene matches: 6. The CDR3 consists of 15 residues. The CDR3, as DNA: TGTGCCTGGAGTCCGACAGGGACAGGCAATCAGCCCCAGCATTTT. Protein sequence: CAWSPTGTGNQPQHF.

For the CDR3, the DNA is TGTGCCAGCAGTTCCCGGACAGGGGGCATCACAGATACGCAGTATTTT. This translates into CASSSRTGGITDTQYF. V is TRBV28 and J is TRBJ2-3, with 11 bases identical to TRBD1. The CDR3 has 16 residues. Germline V lookup: CDR1 MDHEN, CDR2 SYDVKM. With 4 bases clipped from V and 2 bases from J, the junction kept 5 bases outside the gene matches.

The chain couples TRBV9 to TRBJ1-2; D is ambiguous. CDR1 is SGDLS, CDR2 YYNGEE, per germline. Deletions cut 1 base from V and 5 bases from J, with 27 bases between. There are 19 residues in the CDR3. Written as DNA, the CDR3 is TGTGCCAGCAGCGTATGGGCCAGTTTGCCGTTAAGCTCGCCGTATGGCTACACCTTC. Translating it yields CASSVWASLPLSSPYGYTF. Filled out from reference TRBV9 and TRBJ1-2, the complete variable domain reads DSGVTQTPKHLITATGQRVTLRCSPRSGDLSVYWYQQSLDQGLQFLIQYYNGEERAKGNILERFSAQQFPDLHSELNLSSLELGDSALYFCASSVWASLPLSSPYGYTFGSGTRLTVV.

The chain is built from TRBV28 and TRBJ2-5; D is perhaps TRBD2 (6 bases). Trimming pared 8 bases from V and 0 bases from J, leaving 7 bases between. The CDR3 is 12 amino acids. Germline loops: CDR1 MDHEN, CDR2 SYDVKM. As DNA, the CDR3 is TGTGCCAGCTGCGGGAACCAAGAGACCCAGTACTTC. Protein: CASCGNQETQYF.

The CDR3 DNA follows: TGCGCCAGCAGCAAAGGACTAGCGGGAGGGCCAAAAGAGCAAGAGACCCAGTACTTC. Translated: CASSKGLAGGPKEQETQYF. The rearrangement uses TRBV5-1 and TRBJ2-5; TRBD2 matches at 15 bases. V gave up 4 bases and J gave up 2 bases; unmatched junction bases: 12. Germline V gene lookup returns CDR1 SGHRS and CDR2 YFSETQ. This CDR3 has 19 residues.